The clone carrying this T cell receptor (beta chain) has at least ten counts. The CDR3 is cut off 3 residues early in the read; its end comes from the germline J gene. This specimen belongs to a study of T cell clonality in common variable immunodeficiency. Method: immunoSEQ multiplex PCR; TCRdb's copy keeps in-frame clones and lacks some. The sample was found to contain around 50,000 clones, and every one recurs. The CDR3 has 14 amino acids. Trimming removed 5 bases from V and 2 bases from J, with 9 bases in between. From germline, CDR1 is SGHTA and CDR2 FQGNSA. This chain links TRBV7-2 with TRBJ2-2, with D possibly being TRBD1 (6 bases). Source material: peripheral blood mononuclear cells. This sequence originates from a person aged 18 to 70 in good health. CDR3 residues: CASSEDRNTGELFF. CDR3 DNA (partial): TGTGCCAGCAGCGAGGACAGAAACACCGGGGAG.